Listed below are T cell receptor beta chains from one sample, sequenced in a study of CD8+CD57+ T cells in acquired aplastic anemia. TCRdb recomputed calls from the reads with MiXCR, one row per CDR3 protein. The table lists more than 150,000 distinct CDR3 sequences, roughly 50% of them singletons, with 13% in the top ten. Sequencing used sorted CD4+, CD8+, or CD8+CD57+ T cells (not recorded which) from PBMCs. These receptors were obtained from a human donor with aplastic anemia. The CDR3 runs from the conserved cysteine through the conserved F or W. The D gene is left open where the match is weak. Clone size is shown for a subset of rows, as once, few, many or a class of expanded clone.

d_call	clone_size	v_call	j_call	cdr3_nt	cdr3_aa
NA	NA	TRBV3-1	TRBJ2-7	TGTGCCAACCTCGTTAGGGGGGGGTACGAGCAGTACTTC	CANLVRGGYEQYF
TRBD2	NA	TRBV15	TRBJ2-1	TGTGCCGCCAGCAGAGCCGCCGGGGGGTTATACAATGAGCAGTTCTTC	CAASRAAGGLYNEQFF
TRBD1	NA	TRBV2	TRBJ2-2	TGTGCCAGCAGCGTCCGGGACAGGGGCACCGGGGAGCTGTTTTTT	CASSVRDRGTGELFF
TRBD1	NA	TRBV6-1	TRBJ1-5	TGTGCCAGCAGAGATGACAGGCCCTTAGACAGGGGCAATCAGCCCCAGCATTTT	CASRDDRPLDRGNQPQHF
TRBD1	NA	TRBV29-1	TRBJ2-1	TGCAGCGTCGACCCGGGACAGGGGTCCTACAATGAGCAGTTCTTC	CSVDPGQGSYNEQFF
NA	many	TRBV6-5	TRBJ1-5	TGTGCCAGCAGTTCTCGTGACTGGGCGCTTTTTGAACCCCAGCATTTT	CASSSRDWALFEPQHF
TRBD2	NA	TRBV15	TRBJ2-3	TGTGCCACCAGCAGAGATGGGGCTAGCGGCCCCGATACGCAGTATTTT	CATSRDGASGPDTQYF
NA	NA	TRBV7-2	TRBJ2-5	TGTGCCAGCAGCCAAGATTTATTGGAGACCCAGTACTTC	CASSQDLLETQYF
TRBD2	NA	TRBV4-2	TRBJ2-3	TGTGCCAGCAGCCTCCGACTTCTAGCGGGGGGGCTGGGTAGCACAGATACGCAGTATTTT	CASSLRLLAGGLGSTDTQYF
NA	NA	TRBV24-1	TRBJ2-7	TGTGCCACCAGCCACGGAACCTACGAGCAGTACTTC	CATSHGTYEQYF
TRBD1	NA	TRBV29-1	TRBJ2-3	TGCAGCCAACGGGACAGGGGTCCGACAGATACGCAGTATTTT	CSQRDRGPTDTQYF
TRBD1	NA	TRBV2	TRBJ1-1	TGTGCCAGCAGTGCGAACAGGGGGCTGAACACTGAAGCCTTCTTT	CASSANRGLNTEAFF
NA	NA	TRBV20-1	TRBJ1-3	TGCAGTGCTAGACAGGCAAGCTCTGGAAACACCATATATTTT	CSARQASSGNTIYF
NA	NA	TRBV20-1	TRBJ1-1	TGCAGTGCTACTCTTCAGGGAATTGGGACTGAAGCTTTCTTT	CSATLQGIGTEAFF
TRBD1	many	TRBV29-1	TRBJ1-2	TGCAGCGCCCCGACAGGGTCCGACTATGGCTACACCTTC	CSAPTGSDYGYTF
NA	few	TRBV3-1	TRBJ1-2	TGTGCCAGCAGGGCAGGGGCATATGGCTACACCTTC	CASRAGAYGYTF
NA	NA	TRBV9	TRBJ1-1	TGTGCCAGCAGCGTTGGGGGGGGAGGGAACACTGAAGCTTTCTTT	CASSVGGGGNTEAFF
NA	few	TRBV15	TRBJ2-5	TGTGCCACCAGCAGAGAAACGGTGCTTAGGGCACAAGAGACCCAGTACTTC	CATSRETVLRAQETQYF
NA	NA	TRBV6-1	TRBJ2-7	TGTGCCAGCAGTGAAAGTTTGGTATCGCGGTACGAGCAGTACTTC	CASSESLVSRYEQYF
NA	NA	TRBV2	TRBJ2-1	TGTGCCGTCGGCAGGGGGGCGAGACCCAATGAGCAGTTCTTC	CAVGRGARPNEQFF
TRBD2	few	TRBV24-1	TRBJ2-7	TGTGCCACCAGTGTACCGGGGGGGCTAGAGCAGTACTTC	CATSVPGGLEQYF
NA	many	TRBV19	TRBJ1-6	TGTGCCAGTAGTATGTCCCCCAATTCACCCCTCCACTTT	CASSMSPNSPLHF
NA	few	TRBV24-1	TRBJ2-1	TGTGCCACCAGTCAAGGAGGGGGTTACAATGAGCAGTTCTTC	CATSQGGGYNEQFF
NA	NA	TRBV29-1	TRBJ2-7	TGCAGCGTTGAAGGGAATACGGTGAGAAGCGAGCAGTACTTC	CSVEGNTVRSEQYF
NA	NA	TRBV10-3	TRBJ2-7	TGTGCCAGCAGCAGATGGGGCGGCGAGCAGTACTTC	CASSRWGGEQYF
NA	NA	TRBV6-4	TRBJ2-3	TGTGCCACCGTTAAGTCAGGCCCAGATACGCAGTATTTT	CATVKSGPDTQYF
NA	many	TRBV4-2	TRBJ1-1	TGTGCCAGCAGCCAAGATCCGCGGAACACTGAAGCTTTCTTT	CASSQDPRNTEAFF
NA	NA	TRBV6-1	TRBJ1-3	TGTGCCAGCATTGGGACTCTACCTTTTCCTGGAAACACCATATATTTT	CASIGTLPFPGNTIYF
NA	few	TRBV5-1	TRBJ1-6	TGCGCCAGCAGCCTACAGGGTTCCAATTCACCCCTCCACTTT	CASSLQGSNSPLHF
NA	once	TRBV12-3/TRBV12-4	TRBJ1-5	TGTGCCGTCGCTGAGGGGGGGCCGCATACGCAGCATTTT	CAVAEGGPHTQHF
NA	many	TRBV5-1	TRBJ1-4	TGCGCCAGCAGCTCGGCTCCAGGAGAAAAACTGTTTTTT	CASSSAPGEKLFF
TRBD1	NA	TRBV2	TRBJ2-7	TGTGCCAGCAGTGGACAGGGCTTTTACGAGCAGTACTTC	CASSGQGFYEQYF
TRBD2	many	TRBV2	TRBJ2-7	TGTGCCAGCAGTGCGGGACTAGCGGGGGACTCCTACGAGCAGTACTTC	CASSAGLAGDSYEQYF
NA	NA	TRBV19	TRBJ2-1	TGTGCCAGTAGTACCACTAGAAATGAGCAGTTCTTC	CASSTTRNEQFF
TRBD1	NA	TRBV19	TRBJ2-3	TGTGCCAGTGGGACAGGGCCTAGCACAGATACGCAGTATTTT	CASGTGPSTDTQYF
NA	once	TRBV19	TRBJ2-7	TGTGCCTCAAAGGGAGTAACCTCCTACGAGCAGTACTTC	CASKGVTSYEQYF
NA	NA	TRBV14	TRBJ2-7	TGTGCCAGCAGCCAAGCACCGACAGGCGAGCAGTACTTC	CASSQAPTGEQYF
NA	many	TRBV9	TRBJ2-2	TGTGCCAGCAGCGTCCCCCCGAGCACCGGGGAGCTGTTTTTT	CASSVPPSTGELFF
NA	many	TRBV7-9	TRBJ1-2	TGTGCCAGCAGCTTAGGACCCGGACAGTCTTTATGGGGCTACACCTTC	CASSLGPGQSLWGYTF
NA	NA	TRBV20-1	TRBJ1-1	TGCAGTGCTAGGCGGCATCGGGACCGAATGAACACTGAAGCTTTCTTT	CSARRHRDRMNTEAFF
NA	many	TRBV6-1	TRBJ2-3	TGTGCCAGCAGTGATCCCGCCTCAGGGGAGACGCAGTATTTT	CASSDPASGETQYF
NA	NA	TRBV2	TRBJ2-5	TGTGCCAGCAGCCAAGCGGGTCTGCAAGAGACCCAGTACTTC	CASSQAGLQETQYF
TRBD1	NA	TRBV5-1	TRBJ1-1	TGCGCCAGCAGCATAACAGGGGGCCCGAACACTGAAGCTTTCTTT	CASSITGGPNTEAFF